Listed below are T cell receptor beta chains from one sample, sequenced in a study of vaccination and CD4 T cells after COVID-19. MiXCR, applied by TCRdb to the PCR reads, yields one record per CDR3 protein. The profile shows 8,500 to 10,000 distinct CDR3 sequences, about 60% of them singletons. The antigens for these receptors are not known. Sample: CD4+ T cells from blood, cultured in vitro. Receptor source: a human donor in good health. The conserved cysteine and the conserved F or W are not part of the CDR3 here.

v_gene,CDR3aa
TRBV20-1,SASEGGLETQY
TRBV6-1,ASSEGTWGVAQH
TRBV29-1,SVRDSRNSNQPQH
TRBV5-4,ASSLDRGPKGYT
TRBV2,ASSEALLGQLNGYT
TRBV15,AANTGGQGTDTQY
TRBV6-1,ASSGERGLISNQPQH
TRBV2,ASRPLLETQY
TRBV5-1,ASTLSGGPYEQY
TRBV6-4,ASSDGQGTGELF
TRBV2,ASSERTSIGAEQF
TRBV20-1,SARVVGFNSPLH
TRBV7-6,ASSPRQGGTEAF
TRBV5-6,ASSPVGPGELF